This TCR beta chain is drawn from a study of T-cell reconstitution after alpha-beta-depleted transplantation in children. Study-wide results and caveats: Several hundred expanded graft clones reportedly were the source of alpha-beta T cells about two months after transplant.

Unique molecular identifiers were incorporated during preparation of the TCRbeta library. From the PCR reads, TCRdb called clonotypes with MiXCR, one entry per CDR3 protein. The data contain 100,000 or so distinct CDR3 sequences, about a sixth of them seen just once; the ten biggest clones take up about 18%. A remark on this clonotype: What it recognizes is unknown.

J lost 8 bases, V lost 5 bases, and 11 bases had no gene match. The germline V gene has CDR1 SQVTM and CDR2 ANQGSEA. The CDR3 runs 13 residues. This rearrangement joins TRBV29-1 to TRBJ1-2; TRBD1 aligns across 7 bases. The sequence came from a male patient under 10 years old who had a stem cell transplant for acute lymphoblastic leukemia, so the T cells may come from the graft donor. The specimen comprised PBMCs, mostly from graft donor cells, sampled 180 days after TCRalphabeta/CD19-depleted stem cell transplant. The CDR3 bases are TGCAGCGTTTCGTCAGGGGGGATGGGAGGCTACACCTTC. Encoded protein: CSVSSGGMGGYTF.